This T cell receptor (beta chain) was documented in a study of T-cell memory formation after mild COVID-19. Study findings and constraints: Clones contracting day 15 to 85 were balanced CD4/CD8; later expanders leaned CD4+.

TCRdb passed the 5' RACE reads through MiXCR, listing each CDR3 protein once. The table has roughly 14,000 distinct CDR3 sequences, over 20% seen once. Germline V lookup: CDR1 SQVTM, CDR2 ANQGSEA. V was cut by 3 bases and J by 0 bases, with 6 bases left in between. The CDR3 runs to 14 residues. About this clonotype: The antigen is not known.

This clonotype was sampled from a man younger than 30 who had mild COVID-19 (a few samples of this study predate the infection). Cell type and time point are not known. The sample was PBMCs or a T cell subset sorted from them (not recorded which). This chain uses TRBV29-1 with TRBJ2-6; D gene ambiguous. The chain's CDR3 is CSVDQASGANVLTF. Here the CDR3 DNA reads TGCAGCGTTGATCAGGCCTCTGGGGCCAACGTCCTGACTTTC.